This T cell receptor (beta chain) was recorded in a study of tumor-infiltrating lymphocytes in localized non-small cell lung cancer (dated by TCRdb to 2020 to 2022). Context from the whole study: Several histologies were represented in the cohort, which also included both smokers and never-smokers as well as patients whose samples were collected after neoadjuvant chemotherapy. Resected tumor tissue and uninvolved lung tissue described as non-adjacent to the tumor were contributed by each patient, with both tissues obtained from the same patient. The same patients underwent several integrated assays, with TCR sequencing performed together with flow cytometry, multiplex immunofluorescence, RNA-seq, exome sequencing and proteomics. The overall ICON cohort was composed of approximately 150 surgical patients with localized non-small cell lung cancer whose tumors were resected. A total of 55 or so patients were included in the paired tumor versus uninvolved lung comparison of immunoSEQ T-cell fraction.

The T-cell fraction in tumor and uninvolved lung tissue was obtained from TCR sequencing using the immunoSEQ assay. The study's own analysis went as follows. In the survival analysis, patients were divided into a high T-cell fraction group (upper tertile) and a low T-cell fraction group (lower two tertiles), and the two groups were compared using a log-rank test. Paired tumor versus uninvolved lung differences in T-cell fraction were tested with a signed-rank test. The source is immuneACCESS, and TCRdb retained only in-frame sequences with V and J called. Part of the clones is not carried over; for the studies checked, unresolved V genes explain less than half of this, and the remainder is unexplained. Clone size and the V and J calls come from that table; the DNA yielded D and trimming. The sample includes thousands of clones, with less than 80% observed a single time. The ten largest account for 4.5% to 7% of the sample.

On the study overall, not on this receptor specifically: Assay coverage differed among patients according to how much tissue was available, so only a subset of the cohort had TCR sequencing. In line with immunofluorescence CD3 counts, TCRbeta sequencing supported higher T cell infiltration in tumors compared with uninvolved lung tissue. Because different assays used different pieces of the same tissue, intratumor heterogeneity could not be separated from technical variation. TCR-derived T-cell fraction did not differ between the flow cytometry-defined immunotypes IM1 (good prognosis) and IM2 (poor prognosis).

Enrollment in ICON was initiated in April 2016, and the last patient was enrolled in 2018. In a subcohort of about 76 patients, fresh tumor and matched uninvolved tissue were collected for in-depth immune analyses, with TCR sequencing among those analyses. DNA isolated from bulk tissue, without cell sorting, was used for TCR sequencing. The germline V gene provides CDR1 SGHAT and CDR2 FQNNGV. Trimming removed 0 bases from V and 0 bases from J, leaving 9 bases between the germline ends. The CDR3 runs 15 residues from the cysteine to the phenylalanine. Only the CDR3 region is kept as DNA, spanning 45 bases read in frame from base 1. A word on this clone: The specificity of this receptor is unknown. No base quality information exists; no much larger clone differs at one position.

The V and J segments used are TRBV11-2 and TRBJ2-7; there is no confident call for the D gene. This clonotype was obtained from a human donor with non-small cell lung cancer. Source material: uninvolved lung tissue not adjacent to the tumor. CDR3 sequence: CASSLDYPPSYEQYF. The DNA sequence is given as TGTGCCAGCAGCTTAGACTACCCTCCCTCCTACGAGCAGTACTTC.